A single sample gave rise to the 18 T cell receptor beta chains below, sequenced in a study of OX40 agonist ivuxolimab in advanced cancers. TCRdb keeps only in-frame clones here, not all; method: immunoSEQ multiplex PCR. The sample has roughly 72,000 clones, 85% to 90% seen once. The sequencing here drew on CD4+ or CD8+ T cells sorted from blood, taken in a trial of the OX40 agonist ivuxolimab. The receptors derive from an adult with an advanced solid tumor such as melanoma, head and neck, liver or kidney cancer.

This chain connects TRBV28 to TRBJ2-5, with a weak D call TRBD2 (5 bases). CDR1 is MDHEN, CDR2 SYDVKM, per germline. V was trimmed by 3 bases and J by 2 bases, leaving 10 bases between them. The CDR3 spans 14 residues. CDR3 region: CASSFTSVQETQYF. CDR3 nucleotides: TGTGCCAGCAGTTTCACTAGTGTTCAAGAGACCCAGTACTTC.

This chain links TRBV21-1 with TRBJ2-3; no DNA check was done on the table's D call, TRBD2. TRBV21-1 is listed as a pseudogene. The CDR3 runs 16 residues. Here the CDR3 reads CAKTPSSGRGKDTQYF. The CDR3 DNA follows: TGTGCCAAAACACCATCTAGCGGGAGGGGGAAAGATACGCAGTATTTT.

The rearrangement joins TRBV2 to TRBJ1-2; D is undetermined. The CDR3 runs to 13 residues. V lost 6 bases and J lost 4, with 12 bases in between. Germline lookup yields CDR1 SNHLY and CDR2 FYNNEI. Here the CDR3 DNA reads TGTGCCAGCAGCCTCGAGGGTGTCTATGGCTACACCTTC. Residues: CASSLEGVYGYTF.

CDR3: CASSPRDGSYEQYF. The DNA for the CDR3 is TGCGCCAGCAGCCCCCGGGACGGCTCCTACGAGCAGTACTTC. The chain employs TRBV4-1 and TRBJ2-7; TRBD1 or TRBD2 may be the D gene (5 bases each). The CDR3 is 14 residues long. The V end was cut by 4 bases, the J end by 0 bases, with 10 bases between. Germline V CDR1 and CDR2: MGHRA, YSYEKL.

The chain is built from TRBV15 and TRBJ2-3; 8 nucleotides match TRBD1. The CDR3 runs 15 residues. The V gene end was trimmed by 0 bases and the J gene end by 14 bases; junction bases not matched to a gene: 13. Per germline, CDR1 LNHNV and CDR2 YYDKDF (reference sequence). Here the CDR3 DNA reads TGTGCCACCAGCAGAGATGTTGGGGTAACAGGGGGTTGGTATTTT. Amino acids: CATSRDVGVTGGWYF.

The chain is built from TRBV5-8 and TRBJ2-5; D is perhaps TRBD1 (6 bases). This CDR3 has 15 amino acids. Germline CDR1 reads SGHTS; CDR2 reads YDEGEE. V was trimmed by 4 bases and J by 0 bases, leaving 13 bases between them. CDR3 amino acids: CASSPPGAYQETQYF. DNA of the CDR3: TGTGCCAGCAGCCCCCCAGGGGCGTACCAAGAGACCCAGTACTTC.

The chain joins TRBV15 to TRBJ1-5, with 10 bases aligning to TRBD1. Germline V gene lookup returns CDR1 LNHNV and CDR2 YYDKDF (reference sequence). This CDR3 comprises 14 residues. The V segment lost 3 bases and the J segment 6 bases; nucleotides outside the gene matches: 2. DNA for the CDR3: TGTGCCACCAGCAGGGGACAGGGGCTTCAGCCCCAGCATTTT. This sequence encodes CATSRGQGLQPQHF.

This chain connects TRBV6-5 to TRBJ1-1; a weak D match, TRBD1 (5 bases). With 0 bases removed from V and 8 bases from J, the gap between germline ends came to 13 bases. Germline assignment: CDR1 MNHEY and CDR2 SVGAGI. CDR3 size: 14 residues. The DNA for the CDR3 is TGTGCCAGCAGTTACTCGATAGCGGGGGGGGAAGCTTTCTTT. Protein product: CASSYSIAGGEAFF.

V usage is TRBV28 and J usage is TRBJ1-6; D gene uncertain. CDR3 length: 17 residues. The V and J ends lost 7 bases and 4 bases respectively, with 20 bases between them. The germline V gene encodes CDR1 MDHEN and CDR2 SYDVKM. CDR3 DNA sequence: TGTGCCAGCACCGGGTTTGTCCCCGGGATATATAATTCACCCCTCCACTTT. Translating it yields CASTGFVPGIYNSPLHF.

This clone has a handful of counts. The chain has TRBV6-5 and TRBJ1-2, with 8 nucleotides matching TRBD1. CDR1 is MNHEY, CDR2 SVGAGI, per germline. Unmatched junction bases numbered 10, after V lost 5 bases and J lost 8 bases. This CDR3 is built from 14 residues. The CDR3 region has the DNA TGTGCCAGCAGTCCCCAGACAGGGGTTGGAGGCTACACCTTC. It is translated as CASSPQTGVGGYTF.

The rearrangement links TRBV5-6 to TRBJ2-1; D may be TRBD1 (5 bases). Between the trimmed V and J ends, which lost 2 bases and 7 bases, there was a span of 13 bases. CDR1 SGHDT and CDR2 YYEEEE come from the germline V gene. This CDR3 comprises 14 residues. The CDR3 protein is CASSFGGRANEQFF. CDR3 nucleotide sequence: TGTGCCAGCAGCTTTGGTGGCAGGGCAAATGAGCAGTTCTTC.

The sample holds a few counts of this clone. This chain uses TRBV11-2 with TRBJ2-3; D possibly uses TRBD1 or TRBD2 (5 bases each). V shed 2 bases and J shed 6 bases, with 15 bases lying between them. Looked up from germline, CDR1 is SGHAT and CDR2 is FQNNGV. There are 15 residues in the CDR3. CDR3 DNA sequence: TGTGCCAGCAGCTTAAGGGACCGACCCCTTGATACGCAGTATTTT. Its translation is CASSLRDRPLDTQYF. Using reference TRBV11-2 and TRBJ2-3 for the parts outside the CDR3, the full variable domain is EAGVAQSPRYKIIEKRQSVAFWCNPISGHATLYWYQQILGQGPKLLIQFQNNGVVDDSQLPKDRFSAERLKGVDSTLKIQPAKLEDSAVYLCASSLRDRPLDTQYFGPGTRLTVL.

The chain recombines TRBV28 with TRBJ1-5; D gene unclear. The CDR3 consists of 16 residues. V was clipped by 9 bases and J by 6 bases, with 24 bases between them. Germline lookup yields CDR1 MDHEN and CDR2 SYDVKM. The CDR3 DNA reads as TGTGCCAGTGTGAAGCTGGGGTCAGGAGACGGTCAGCCCCAGCATTTT. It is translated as CASVKLGSGDGQPQHF.

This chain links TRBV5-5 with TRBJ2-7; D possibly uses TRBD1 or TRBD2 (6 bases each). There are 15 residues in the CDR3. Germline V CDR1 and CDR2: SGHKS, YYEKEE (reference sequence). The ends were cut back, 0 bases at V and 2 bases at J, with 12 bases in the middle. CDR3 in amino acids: CASSLGGAQTYEQYF. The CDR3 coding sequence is TGTGCCAGCAGCTTGGGGGGGGCACAAACCTACGAGCAGTACTTC.

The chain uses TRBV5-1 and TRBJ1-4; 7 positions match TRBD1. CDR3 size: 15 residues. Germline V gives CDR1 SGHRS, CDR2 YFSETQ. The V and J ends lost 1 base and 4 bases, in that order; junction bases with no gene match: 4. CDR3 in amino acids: CASSLFGTDNEKLFF. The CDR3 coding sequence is TGCGCCAGCAGCTTGTTTGGGACAGATAATGAAAAACTGTTTTTT.

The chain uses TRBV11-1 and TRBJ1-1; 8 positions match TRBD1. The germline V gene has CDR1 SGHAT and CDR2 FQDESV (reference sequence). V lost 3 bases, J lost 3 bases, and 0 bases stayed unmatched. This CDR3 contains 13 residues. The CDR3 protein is CASSLDRDTEAFF. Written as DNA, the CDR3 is TGTGCCAGCAGCTTGGACAGGGACACTGAAGCTTTCTTT.

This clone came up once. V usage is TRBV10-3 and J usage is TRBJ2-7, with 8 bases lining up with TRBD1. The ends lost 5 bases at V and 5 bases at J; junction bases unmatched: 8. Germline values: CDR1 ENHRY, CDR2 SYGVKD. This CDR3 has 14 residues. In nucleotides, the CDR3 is TGTGCCATCAGTCAGACAGGGGCTGGAGACGAGCAGTACTTC. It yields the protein CAISQTGAGDEQYF.

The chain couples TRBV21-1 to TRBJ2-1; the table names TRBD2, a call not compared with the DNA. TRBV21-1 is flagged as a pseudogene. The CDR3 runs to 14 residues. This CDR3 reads CASSKNGGARRQFF. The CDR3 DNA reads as TGTGCCAGCAGCAAAAATGGGGGGGCACGTCGACAGTTCTTC.